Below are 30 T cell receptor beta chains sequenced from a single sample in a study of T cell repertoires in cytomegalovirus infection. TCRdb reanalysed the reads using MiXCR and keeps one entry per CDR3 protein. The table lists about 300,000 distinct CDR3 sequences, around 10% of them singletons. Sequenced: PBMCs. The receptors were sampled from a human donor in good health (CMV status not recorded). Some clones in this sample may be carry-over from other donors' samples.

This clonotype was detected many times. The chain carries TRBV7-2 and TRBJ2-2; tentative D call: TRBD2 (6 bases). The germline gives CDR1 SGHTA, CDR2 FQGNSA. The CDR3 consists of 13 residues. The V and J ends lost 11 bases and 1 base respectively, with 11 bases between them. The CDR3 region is CAGGTGNTGELFF. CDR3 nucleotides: TGTGCCGGAGGGACGGGGAACACCGGGGAGCTGTTTTTT.

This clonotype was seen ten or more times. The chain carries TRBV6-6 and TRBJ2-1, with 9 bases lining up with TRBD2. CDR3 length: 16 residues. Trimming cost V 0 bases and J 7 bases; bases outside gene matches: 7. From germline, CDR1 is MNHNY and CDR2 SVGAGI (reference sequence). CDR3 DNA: TGTGCCAGCAGTTACTCCGGCGGGGGGGTCATGAATGAGCAGTTCTTC. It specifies CASSYSGGGVMNEQFF.

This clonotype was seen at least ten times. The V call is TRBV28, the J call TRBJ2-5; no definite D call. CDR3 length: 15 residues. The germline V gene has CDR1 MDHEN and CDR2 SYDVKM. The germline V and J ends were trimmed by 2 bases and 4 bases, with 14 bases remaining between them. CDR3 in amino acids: CASSLVYTSPETQYF. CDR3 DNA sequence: TGTGCCAGCAGTTTAGTGTATACCTCGCCAGAGACCCAGTACTTC.

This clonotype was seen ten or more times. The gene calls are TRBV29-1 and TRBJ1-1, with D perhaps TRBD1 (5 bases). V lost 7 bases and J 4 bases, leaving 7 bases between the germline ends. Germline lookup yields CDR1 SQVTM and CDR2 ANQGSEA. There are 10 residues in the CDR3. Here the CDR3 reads CSAGGTEAFF. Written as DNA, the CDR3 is TGCAGCGCGGGGGGCACTGAAGCTTTCTTT.

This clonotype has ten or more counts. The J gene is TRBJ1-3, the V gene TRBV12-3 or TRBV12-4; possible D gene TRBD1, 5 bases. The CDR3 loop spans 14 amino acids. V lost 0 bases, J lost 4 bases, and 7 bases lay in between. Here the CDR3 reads CASSLAGVGNTIYF. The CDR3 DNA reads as TGTGCCAGCAGTTTAGCAGGGGTCGGAAACACCATATATTTT.

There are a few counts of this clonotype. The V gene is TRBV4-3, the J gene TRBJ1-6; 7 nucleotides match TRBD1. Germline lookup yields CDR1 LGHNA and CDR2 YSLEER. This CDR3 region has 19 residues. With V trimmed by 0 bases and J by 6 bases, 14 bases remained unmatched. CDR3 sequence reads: CASSQDPIIGQDTNSPLHF. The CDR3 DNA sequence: TGCGCCAGCAGCCAAGACCCTATCATCGGACAGGATACTAATTCACCCCTCCACTTT.

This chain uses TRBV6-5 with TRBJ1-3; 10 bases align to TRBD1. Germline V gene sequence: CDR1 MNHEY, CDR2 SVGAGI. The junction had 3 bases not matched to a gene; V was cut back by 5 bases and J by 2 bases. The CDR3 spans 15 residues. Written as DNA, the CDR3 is TGTGCCAGCAGTCGGGACAGGGGACCTGGAAACACCATATATTTT. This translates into CASSRDRGPGNTIYF.

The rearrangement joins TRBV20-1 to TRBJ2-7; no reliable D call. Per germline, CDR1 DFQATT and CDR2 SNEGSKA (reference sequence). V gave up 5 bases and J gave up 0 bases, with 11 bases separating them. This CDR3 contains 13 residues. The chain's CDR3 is CSAAPPSSYEQYV. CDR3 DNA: TGCAGTGCTGCCCCTCCAAGCTCCTACGAGCAGTACGTC.

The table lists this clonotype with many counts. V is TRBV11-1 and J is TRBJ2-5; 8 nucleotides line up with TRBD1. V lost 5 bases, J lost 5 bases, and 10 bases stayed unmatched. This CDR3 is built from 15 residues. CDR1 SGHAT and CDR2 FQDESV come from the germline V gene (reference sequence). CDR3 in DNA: TGTGCCAGCAGCGCCTACCCGGACAGGGCGGAGACCCAGTACTTC. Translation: CASSAYPDRAETQYF.

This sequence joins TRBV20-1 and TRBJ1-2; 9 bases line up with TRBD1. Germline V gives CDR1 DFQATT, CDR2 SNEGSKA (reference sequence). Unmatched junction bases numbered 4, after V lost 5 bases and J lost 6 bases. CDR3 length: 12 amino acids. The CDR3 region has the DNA TGCAGTGCTTCTGACAGGGGGAATGGCTACACCTTC. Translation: CSASDRGNGYTF.

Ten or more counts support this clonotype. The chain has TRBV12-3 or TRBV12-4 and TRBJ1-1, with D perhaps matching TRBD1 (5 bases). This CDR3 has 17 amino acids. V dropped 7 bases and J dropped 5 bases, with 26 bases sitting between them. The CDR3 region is CASIPTAGHLGGTEAFF. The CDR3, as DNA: TGTGCCAGCATCCCTACCGCGGGGCACCTGGGGGGAACTGAAGCTTTCTTT.

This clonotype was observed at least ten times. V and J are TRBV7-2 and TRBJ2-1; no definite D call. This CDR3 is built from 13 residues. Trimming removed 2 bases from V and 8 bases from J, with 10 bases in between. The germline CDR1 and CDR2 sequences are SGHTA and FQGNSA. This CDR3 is CASSLMRLDEQFF. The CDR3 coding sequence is TGTGCCAGCAGCTTAATGAGACTGGATGAGCAGTTCTTC.

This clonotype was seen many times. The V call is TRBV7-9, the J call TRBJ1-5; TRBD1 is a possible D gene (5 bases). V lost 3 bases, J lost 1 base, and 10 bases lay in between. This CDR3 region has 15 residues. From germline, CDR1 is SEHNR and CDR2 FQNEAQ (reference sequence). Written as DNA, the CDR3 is TGTGCCAGCAGCTTGGGTTGGGACAGCAATCAGCCCCAGCATTTT. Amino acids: CASSLGWDSNQPQHF. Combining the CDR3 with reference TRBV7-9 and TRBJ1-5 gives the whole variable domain DTGVSQNPRHKITKRGQNVTFRCDPISEHNRLYWYRQTLGQGPEFLTYFQNEAQLEKSRLLSDRFSAERPKGSFSTLEIQRTEQGDSAMYLCASSLGWDSNQPQHFGDGTRLSIL.

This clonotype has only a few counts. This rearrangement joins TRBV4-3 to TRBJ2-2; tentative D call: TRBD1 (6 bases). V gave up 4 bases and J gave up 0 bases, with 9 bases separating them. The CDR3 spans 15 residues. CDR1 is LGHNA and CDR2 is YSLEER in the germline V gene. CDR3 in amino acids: CASSRGQSNTGELFF. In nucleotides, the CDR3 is TGCGCCAGCAGCCGAGGACAGTCGAACACCGGGGAGCTGTTTTTT.

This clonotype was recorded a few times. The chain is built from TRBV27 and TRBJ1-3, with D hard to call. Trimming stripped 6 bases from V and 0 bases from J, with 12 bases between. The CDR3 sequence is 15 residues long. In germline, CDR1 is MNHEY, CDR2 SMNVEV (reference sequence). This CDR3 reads CASSLGLHSGNTIYF. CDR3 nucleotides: TGTGCCAGCAGCCTAGGACTGCACTCTGGAAACACCATATATTTT.

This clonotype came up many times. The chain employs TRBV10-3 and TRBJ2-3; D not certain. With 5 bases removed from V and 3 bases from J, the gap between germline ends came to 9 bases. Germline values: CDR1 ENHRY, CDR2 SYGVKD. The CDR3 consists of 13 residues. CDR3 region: CAISSSGTDTQYF. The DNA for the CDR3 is TGTGCCATCAGTTCCTCGGGTACAGATACGCAGTATTTT.

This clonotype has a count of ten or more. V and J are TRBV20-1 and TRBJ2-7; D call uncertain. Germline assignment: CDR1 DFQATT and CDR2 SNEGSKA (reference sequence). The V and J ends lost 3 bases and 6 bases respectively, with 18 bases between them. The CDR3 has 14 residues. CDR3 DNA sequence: TGCAGTGCTAGGCCTAGTAGCAGGAATGGCGAGCAGTACGTC. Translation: CSARPSSRNGEQYV.

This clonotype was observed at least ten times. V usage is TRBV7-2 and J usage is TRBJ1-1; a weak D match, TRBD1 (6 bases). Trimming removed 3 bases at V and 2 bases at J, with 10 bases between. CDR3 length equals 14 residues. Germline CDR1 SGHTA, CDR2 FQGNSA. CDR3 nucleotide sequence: TGTGCCAGCAGCTTCCTACAGGGAAACACTGAAGCTTTCTTT. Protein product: CASSFLQGNTEAFF.

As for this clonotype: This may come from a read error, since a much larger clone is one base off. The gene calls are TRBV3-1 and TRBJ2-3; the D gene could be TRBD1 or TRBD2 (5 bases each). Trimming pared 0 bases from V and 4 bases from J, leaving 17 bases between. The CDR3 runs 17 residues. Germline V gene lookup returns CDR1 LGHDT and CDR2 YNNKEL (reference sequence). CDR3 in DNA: TGTGCCAGCAGCCAAGAGAAGACCTTACTGGGGGCAGATACGCAGTATTTT. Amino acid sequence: CASSQEKTLLGADTQYF.

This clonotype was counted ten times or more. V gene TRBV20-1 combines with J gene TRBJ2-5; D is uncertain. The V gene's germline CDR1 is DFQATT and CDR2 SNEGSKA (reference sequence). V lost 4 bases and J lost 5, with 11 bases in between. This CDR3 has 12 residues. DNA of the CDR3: TGCAGTGCTACCGGGCCAGTTGAGACCCAGTACTTC. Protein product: CSATGPVETQYF.

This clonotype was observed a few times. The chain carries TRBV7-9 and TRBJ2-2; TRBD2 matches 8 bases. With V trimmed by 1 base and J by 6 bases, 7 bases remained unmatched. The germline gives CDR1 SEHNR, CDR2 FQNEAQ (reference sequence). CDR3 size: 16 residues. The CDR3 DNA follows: TGTGCCAGCAGCTTAGGACTAGCGATGTGGCCCGGGGAGCTGTTTTTT. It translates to CASSLGLAMWPGELFF. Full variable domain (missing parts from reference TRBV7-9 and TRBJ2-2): DTGVSQNPRHKITKRGQNVTFRCDPISEHNRLYWYRQTLGQGPEFLTYFQNEAQLEKSRLLSDRFSAERPKGSFSTLEIQRTEQGDSAMYLCASSLGLAMWPGELFFGEGSRLTVL.

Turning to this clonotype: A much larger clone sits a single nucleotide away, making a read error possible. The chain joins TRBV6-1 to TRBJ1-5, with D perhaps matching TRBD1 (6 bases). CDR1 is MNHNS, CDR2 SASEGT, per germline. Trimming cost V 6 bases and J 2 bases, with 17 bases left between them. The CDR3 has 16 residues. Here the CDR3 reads CASRALGSGGNQPQHF. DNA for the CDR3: TGTGCCAGCAGGGCCCTCGGGTCAGGGGGCAATCAGCCCCAGCATTTT.

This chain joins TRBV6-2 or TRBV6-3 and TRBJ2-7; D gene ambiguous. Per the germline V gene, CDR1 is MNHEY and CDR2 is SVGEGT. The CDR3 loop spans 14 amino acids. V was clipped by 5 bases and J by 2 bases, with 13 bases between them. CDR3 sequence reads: CASSDNRFTYEQYV. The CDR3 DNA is TGTGCCAGCAGTGATAATAGATTTACCTACGAGCAGTACGTC.

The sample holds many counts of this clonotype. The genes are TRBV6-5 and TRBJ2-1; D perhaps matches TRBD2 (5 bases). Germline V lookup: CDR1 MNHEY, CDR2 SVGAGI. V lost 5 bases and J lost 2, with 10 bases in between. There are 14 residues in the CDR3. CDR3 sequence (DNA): TGTGCCAGCAGTCCCCCGGGGACCTACAATGAGCAGTTCTTC. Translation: CASSPPGTYNEQFF.

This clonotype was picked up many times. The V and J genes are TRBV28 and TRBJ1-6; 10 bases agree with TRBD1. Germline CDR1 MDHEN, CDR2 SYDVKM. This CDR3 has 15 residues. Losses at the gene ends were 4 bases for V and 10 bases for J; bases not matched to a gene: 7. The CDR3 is CASSSSGTGVSPLHF. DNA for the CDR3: TGTGCCAGCAGTTCCTCCGGGACAGGGGTATCACCCCTCCACTTT.

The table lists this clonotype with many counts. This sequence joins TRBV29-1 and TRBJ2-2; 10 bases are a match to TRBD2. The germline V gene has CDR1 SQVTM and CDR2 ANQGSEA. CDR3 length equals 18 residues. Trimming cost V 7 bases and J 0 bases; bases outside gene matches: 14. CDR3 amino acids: CSGGGVAGGLANTGELFF. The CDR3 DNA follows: TGCAGCGGGGGGGGTGTAGCGGGGGGACTCGCGAACACCGGGGAGCTGTTTTTT.

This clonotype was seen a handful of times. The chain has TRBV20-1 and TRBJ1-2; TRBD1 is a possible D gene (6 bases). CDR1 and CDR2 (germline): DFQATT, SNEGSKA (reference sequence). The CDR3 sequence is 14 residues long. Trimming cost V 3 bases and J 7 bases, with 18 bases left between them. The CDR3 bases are TGCAGTGCTAGCCTCTTAGGGGGGGCGCGTGGCTACACCTTC. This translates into CSASLLGGARGYTF.

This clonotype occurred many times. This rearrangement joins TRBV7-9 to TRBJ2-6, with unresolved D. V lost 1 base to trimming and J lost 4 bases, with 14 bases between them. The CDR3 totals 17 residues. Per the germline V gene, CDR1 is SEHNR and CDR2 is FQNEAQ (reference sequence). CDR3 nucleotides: TGTGCCAGCAGCTTAGGGGCAGCCTGGGGAGGGGCCAACGTCCTGACTTTC. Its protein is CASSLGAAWGGANVLTF.

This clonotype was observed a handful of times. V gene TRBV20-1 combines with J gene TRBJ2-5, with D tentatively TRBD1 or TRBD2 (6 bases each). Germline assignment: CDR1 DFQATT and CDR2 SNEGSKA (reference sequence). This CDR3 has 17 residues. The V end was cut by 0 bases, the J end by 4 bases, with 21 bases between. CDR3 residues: CSARDDGYGGRRETQYF. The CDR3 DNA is TGCAGTGCTAGAGATGATGGGTACGGGGGCAGGCGAGAGACCCAGTACTTC.

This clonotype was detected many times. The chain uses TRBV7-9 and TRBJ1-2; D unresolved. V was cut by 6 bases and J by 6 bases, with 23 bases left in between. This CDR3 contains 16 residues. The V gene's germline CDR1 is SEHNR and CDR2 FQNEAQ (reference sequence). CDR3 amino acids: CASSRIAGSRLDGYTF. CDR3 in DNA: TGTGCCAGCAGTCGGATCGCGGGGTCGCGACTAGATGGCTACACCTTC.